The present T cell receptor beta chain was sequenced within a study of cytomegalovirus exposure and HLA in healthy donors. Whole-study findings and limits: TCR beta sequences reportedly predicted most subjects' HLA-A and HLA-B alleles accurately. The authors excluded some V segments, including TRBV6-2 and TRBV6-3, as indistinguishable. Later on, analysis showed that most CMV-associated TCR beta chains appeared to be HLA-restricted.

Details on this clone: Its target is not known.

Trimming shortened V by 11 bases and J by 9 bases, and 11 bases separated the two germline ends. The CDR3 extends over 10 amino acids. Germline CDR1 is SGHAT and CDR2 is FQNNGV. Each donor's status was that of a healthy bone marrow donor. The primer mix had 60 Vbeta and 13 Jbeta primers. Assay: immunoSEQ multiplex PCR; the TCRdb copy retains only in-frame clones and omits some. The data contain around 150,000 clones, approximately 73% of them singletons. The chain recombines TRBV11-2 with TRBJ2-1, with D possibly being TRBD2 (7 bases). The origin of this receptor is a human donor in good health. Sample: PBMCs. CDR3 sequence (DNA): TGTGCCGAGGGGGAGGGTGAGCAGTTCTTC. It specifies CAEGEGEQFF.